These T cell receptor beta chains were read from a single sample in a study of shared clonotypes between healthy human individuals. Sequencing was performed with immunoSEQ multiplex PCR; in TCRdb, only in-frame clones are kept and a portion is missing. The table shows fewer than 850,000 clones, with about 92% occurring only once. The sample comprised memory CD8+ T cells from PBMCs. The receptors were gathered from a man between 18 and 29 years old in good health. Some clones in this sample may be carry-over from other donors' samples. CDR3s include the opening cysteine and the closing phenylalanine or tryptophan. D genes are given only for firm matches.

j_call: TRBJ2-7
d_call: .
v_call: TRBV29-1
cdr3_aa: CSVAWLGEQYF

j_call: TRBJ2-1
d_call: .
v_call: TRBV12-5
cdr3_aa: CASGLASVGTHSVERFF

j_call: TRBJ2-5
d_call: .
v_call: TRBV29-1
cdr3_aa: CSVEDVGEVGETQYF

j_call: TRBJ2-1
d_call: .
v_call: TRBV10-2
cdr3_aa: CASSDTSPMGDEQFF

j_call: TRBJ1-5
d_call: .
v_call: TRBV28
cdr3_aa: CASSPRYSNQPQHF

j_call: TRBJ1-2
d_call: TRBD1
v_call: TRBV6-5
cdr3_aa: CASSYVPSGQGYGYTF

j_call: TRBJ2-1
d_call: .
v_call: TRBV7-3
cdr3_aa: CASRATRNNEQFF

j_call: TRBJ1-2
d_call: .
v_call: TRBV27
cdr3_aa: CASSSQIDSIYGYTF

j_call: TRBJ1-5
d_call: .
v_call: TRBV28
cdr3_aa: CASSLFGGGGFQPQHF

j_call: TRBJ2-5
d_call: TRBD2
v_call: TRBV9
cdr3_aa: CASSMTSGQETQYF

j_call: TRBJ2-7
d_call: TRBD1
v_call: TRBV19
cdr3_aa: CASSKQGAYHEQYF

j_call: TRBJ2-1
d_call: .
v_call: TRBV29-1
cdr3_aa: CSVDRLTSGYNEQFF

j_call: TRBJ1-6
d_call: .
v_call: TRBV5-6
cdr3_aa: CASSPPQSRSSPLHF

j_call: TRBJ2-3
d_call: .
v_call: TRBV6-4
cdr3_aa: CASSDSGGADTQYF

j_call: TRBJ2-7
d_call: .
v_call: TRBV27
cdr3_aa: CASSLYSGTYEQYF

j_call: TRBJ2-1
d_call: TRBD1
v_call: TRBV9
cdr3_aa: CASSLSGTGSDNEQFF